These 20 T cell receptor beta chains came from one sample sequenced in a study of T-cell memory formation after mild COVID-19. TCRdb re-analysed the 5' RACE reads in MiXCR, keeping a single row per CDR3 protein. The table records about 180,000 distinct CDR3 sequences, roughly 18% of them present only once. Specimen: PBMCs or a T cell subset sorted from them (not recorded which). Receptors originate from a man aged 18-30 years who had mild COVID-19 (a few samples of this study predate the infection). Cell type and time point are not known.

This clonotype occurred a few times. This chain joins TRBV29-1 and TRBJ2-7; TRBD2 matches at 7 bases. The CDR3 is 11 amino acids. Germline assignment: CDR1 SQVTM and CDR2 ANQGSEA. Trimming took 6 bases from V and 9 from J; bases not matched to a gene: 8. CDR3 bases: TGCAGCGTACTAGGGACTACTTGGCAGTACTTC. It codes for CSVLGTTWQYF.

V is TRBV5-6 and J is TRBJ2-7; no clear D. The germline V gene encodes CDR1 SGHDT and CDR2 YYEEEE. Trimming removed 1 base from V and 4 bases from J, with 12 bases in between. This CDR3 comprises 14 residues. In nucleotides, the CDR3 is TGTGCCAGCAGCTTGTGGGGTTTCAGATACGAGCAGTACGTC. Its protein is CASSLWGFRYEQYV.

In its sample, this clonotype was seen a few times. This sequence joins TRBV6-2 or TRBV6-3 and TRBJ1-4; 7 bases are a match to TRBD1. The CDR3 covers 15 residues. V lost 7 bases to trimming and J lost 8 bases; unmatched junction nucleotides: 13. Germline values: CDR1 MNHEY, CDR2 SVGEGT. CDR3 sequence reads: CASTPRTGTVEKLFF. The CDR3 DNA sequence: TGTGCCAGCACACCACGCACCGGGACAGTCGAAAAACTGTTTTTT.

The genes are TRBV3-1 and TRBJ1-2; no clear D. Germline V CDR1 and CDR2: LGHDT, YNNKEL (reference sequence). The V gene lost 4 bases and the J gene lost 4 bases, with 7 bases spanning the gap. This CDR3 comprises 12 residues. CDR3 loop: CASSRQGYGYTF. CDR3 coding DNA: TGTGCCAGCAGCCGTCAAGGCTATGGCTACACCTTC.

This clonotype has only a few counts. The rearrangement joins TRBV5-1 to TRBJ1-1; TRBD1 aligns across 7 bases. V trimming: 2 bases; J trimming: 4 bases; junction bases outside the gene matches: 5. The length of the CDR3 is 14 residues. Per germline, CDR1 SGHRS and CDR2 YFSETQ. As DNA, the CDR3 is TGCGCCAGCAGCTTTGACAGGGTCGGCACTGAAGCTTTCTTT. Residues: CASSFDRVGTEAFF.

V and J are TRBV6-1 and TRBJ1-5; no definite D call. CDR3 length: 14 residues. V lost 6 bases, J lost 1 base, and 10 bases lay in between. CDR1 is MNHNS, CDR2 SASEGT, per germline. DNA for the CDR3: TGTGCCAGCAGAGATCCATGGAGCAATCAGCCCCAGCATTTT. The encoded protein is CASRDPWSNQPQHF.

The chain is built from TRBV5-1 and TRBJ1-3; D remains unclear. This CDR3 is built from 14 residues. Germline CDR1 and CDR2: SGHRS and YFSETQ. Trimming removed 0 bases from V and 1 base from J, with 5 bases in between. DNA of the CDR3: TGCGCCAGCAGCTTGGACGGATCTGGAAACACCATATATTTT. Residues: CASSLDGSGNTIYF.

The chain recombines TRBV9 with TRBJ2-2, with no clear D. CDR1 SGDLS and CDR2 YYNGEE come from the germline V gene. There are 14 residues in the CDR3. With 3 bases removed from V and 5 bases from J, the gap between germline ends came to 11 bases. The CDR3 sequence: CASSADVETGELFF. In nucleotides, the CDR3 is TGTGCCAGCAGCGCGGATGTGGAGACCGGGGAGCTGTTTTTT.

This clonotype appeared a few times. This chain links TRBV7-9 with TRBJ2-1, with D tentatively TRBD1 (6 bases). CDR3 length: 15 amino acids. The ends were cut back, 3 bases at V and 3 bases at J, with 12 bases in the middle. Germline V gene data show CDR1 as SEHNR and CDR2 as FQNEAQ (reference sequence). CDR3 sequence reads: CASSFVGRGYNEQFF. DNA for the CDR3: TGTGCCAGCAGCTTCGTGGGCAGGGGCTACAATGAGCAGTTCTTC.

This clonotype was counted between two and nine times. The rearrangement links TRBV3-1 to TRBJ2-7; D is ambiguous. V lost 2 bases and J 4 bases, leaving 24 bases between the germline ends. The CDR3 runs 18 residues. CDR1 and CDR2 (germline): LGHDT, YNNKEL (reference sequence). CDR3 nucleotides: TGTGCCAGCAGCCAAACCAGAGACCCGTGGATTGAACTTTACGAGCAGTACGTC. Protein: CASSQTRDPWIELYEQYV.

V gene TRBV5-1 combines with J gene TRBJ1-3; weak D call: TRBD1 (6 bases). Deletions cut 5 bases from V and 0 bases from J, with 12 bases between. The CDR3 extends over 15 amino acids. Germline V gives CDR1 SGHRS, CDR2 YFSETQ. CDR3: CASRRDTRSGNTIYF. CDR3 DNA: TGCGCCAGCAGAAGGGACACTCGCTCTGGAAACACCATATATTTT.

The chain recombines TRBV12-3 or TRBV12-4 with TRBJ1-2; 9 bases map to TRBD1. This CDR3 comprises 13 residues. V was pared by 5 bases and J by 7 bases, with 5 bases of the junction left unmatched. Here the CDR3 DNA reads TGTGCCAGCAGTGCGGACAGGGGAACTGGCTACACCTTC. As protein: CASSADRGTGYTF.

This clonotype turned up a few times. The V and J genes are TRBV6-2 or TRBV6-3 and TRBJ2-1; 12 nucleotides match TRBD2. The CDR3 is 12 amino acids. V lost 10 bases to trimming and J lost 15 bases; unmatched junction nucleotides: 10. CDR1 and CDR2 from the germline V gene are MNHEY and SVGEGT. Here the CDR3 DNA reads TGTGCCACCACTAGCGGGGGGCCTACGGTGTTCTTC. It specifies CATTSGGPTVFF.

The V and J genes are TRBV7-3 and TRBJ2-5; TRBD2 aligns across 14 bases. CDR1 and CDR2 (germline): SGHTA, FQGTGA. The CDR3 length is 15 residues. The trim removed 5 bases at V and 7 bases at J, leaving 6 bases unmatched. The CDR3 here is CASSAGLAGAGTQYF. DNA for the CDR3: TGTGCCAGCAGCGCGGGACTAGCGGGGGCCGGGACCCAGTACTTC.

This clonotype appeared a few times. The DNA of the CDR3 is TGCGCCAGCAGCCAAGAAGGTCGCCAGGGGTTTCCCTACGAGCAGTACGTC. Its protein product is CASSQEGRQGFPYEQYV. The J gene is TRBJ2-7, the V gene TRBV4-3, with TRBD1 as a possible D gene (6 bases). From germline, CDR1 is LGHNA and CDR2 YSLEER. There are 17 residues in the CDR3. Trimming removed 0 bases at V and 2 bases at J, with 17 bases between.

The chain uses TRBV5-1 and TRBJ1-2, with 7 bases lining up with TRBD1. This CDR3 region has 15 residues. CDR1 is SGHRS, CDR2 YFSETQ, per germline. With 0 bases clipped from V and 4 bases from J, the junction kept 6 bases outside the gene matches. The CDR3 bases are TGCGCCAGCAGCTTGGAGGCAGGGGGTACCTATGGCTACACCTTC. This codes for CASSLEAGGTYGYTF.

This clonotype showed up just a few times. The chain recombines TRBV6-6 with TRBJ1-6; perhaps TRBD1 as D (5 bases). The CDR3 spans 14 residues. Trimming pared 2 bases from V and 9 bases from J, leaving 11 bases between. Looked up from germline, CDR1 is MNHNY and CDR2 is SVGAGI (reference sequence). CDR3 sequence (DNA): TGTGCCAGCAGTTACCAAGGGACCCCTTCACCCCTCCACTTT. As protein: CASSYQGTPSPLHF.

This clonotype came up a few times. J is TRBJ2-1 and V is TRBV5-6; no clear D. V was cut by 4 bases and J by 0 bases, with 8 bases left in between. Germline-derived CDR1 and CDR2 are SGHDT and YYEEEE. This CDR3 comprises 14 residues. In DNA, the CDR3 is TGTGCCAGCAGCCGGACGGGCTCCTACAATGAGCAGTTCTTC. It translates to CASSRTGSYNEQFF.

The chain is built from TRBV19 and TRBJ1-2, with 7 bases aligning to TRBD1. CDR3 length: 13 residues. After removal of 3 bases from V and 4 bases from J, the junction contained 2 bases not matched to a gene. Germline V gene lookup returns CDR1 LNHDA and CDR2 SQIVND (reference sequence). CDR3 in amino acids: CASSIGTAYGYTF. In nucleotides, the CDR3 is TGTGCCAGTAGTATCGGGACAGCCTATGGCTACACCTTC. The full variable domain, in which reference TRBV19 and TRBJ1-2 provide the parts outside the CDR3, is DGGITQSPKYLFRKEGQNVTLSCEQNLNHDAMYWYRQDPGQGLRLIYYSQIVNDFQKGDIAEGYSVSREKKESFPLTVTSAQKNPTAFYLCASSIGTAYGYTFGSGTRLTVV.

This chain connects TRBV6-6 to TRBJ1-4; D is uncertain. V was clipped by 6 bases and J by 6 bases, with 11 bases between them. CDR1 is MNHNY, CDR2 SVGAGI, per germline (reference sequence). There are 13 residues in the CDR3. The CDR3 bases are TGTGCCAGCAGCTCCGGAAGTTATGAAAAACTGTTTTTT. This encodes CASSSGSYEKLFF.